The 25 T cell receptor beta chains given below trace back to one sample, sequenced in a study of neurological immune-mediated disorders. TCRdb itself ran the 5' RACE reads through MiXCR, one entry per CDR3 protein. This table holds roughly 15,000 distinct CDR3 sequences, about 13% found once. The sequenced sample consisted of CD8+ T cells from blood. The receptors come from a female donor with HTLV-1-associated myelopathy (HAM/TSP).

This clonotype was seen many times. The rearrangement uses TRBV20-1 and TRBJ2-7, with 9 bases identical to TRBD1. The junction had 4 bases not matched to a gene; V was cut back by 7 bases and J by 3 bases. The CDR3 consists of 12 residues. Germline CDR1 and CDR2: DFQATT and SNEGSKA (reference sequence). The CDR3 DNA follows: TGCAGTGTCCGGGACAGGGACTACGAGCAGTACTTC. Its translation is CSVRDRDYEQYF.

This clonotype occurred many times. Here the CDR3 DNA reads TGTGCCACCAGCATGACAGGGGAGGCCTCTCAGCCCCAGCATTTT. Translation: CATSMTGEASQPQHF. The chain recombines TRBV15 with TRBJ1-5; 8 bases agree with TRBD1. Germline trimming cut 4 bases from V and 6 bases from J; bases unmatched to any gene: 8. This CDR3 region has 15 residues. Germline loops: CDR1 LNHNV, CDR2 YYDKDF (reference sequence).

This clonotype was counted ten times or more. The rearrangement uses TRBV3-1 and TRBJ2-7; 8 bases line up with TRBD1. The J segment lost 4 bases and the V segment lost 1 base, leaving 0 bases of the junction unmatched. The CDR3 is 13 amino acids. The germline CDR1 and CDR2 sequences are LGHDT and YNNKEL (reference sequence). In DNA, the CDR3 is TGTGCCAGCAGCCAAGGGACAGGGTACGAGCAGTACTTC. This encodes CASSQGTGYEQYF.

By share, this clonotype ranks as medium-sized (0.01 to 0.1%). The chain couples TRBV7-2 to TRBJ2-3, with a weak D call TRBD1 (5 bases). Germline CDR1 SGHTA, CDR2 FQGNSA. This CDR3 contains 15 residues. Trimming took 5 bases from V and 1 from J, leaving 13 bases between them. DNA for the CDR3: TGTGCCAGCAGCCCCGACAGTGGAGGCACAGATACGCAGTATTTT. The encoded protein is CASSPDSGGTDTQYF.

The sample holds many counts of this clonotype. This rearrangement joins TRBV11-2 to TRBJ1-2, with D perhaps TRBD1 (5 bases). This CDR3 has 14 residues. Germline loops: CDR1 SGHAT, CDR2 FQNNGV. With 3 bases removed from V and 5 bases from J, the gap between germline ends came to 13 bases. The CDR3 protein is CASSLGDGGYGYTF. Written as DNA, the CDR3 is TGTGCCAGCAGCTTGGGGGACGGGGGATATGGCTACACCTTC.

This clonotype occurred many times. This sequence joins TRBV12-3 or TRBV12-4 and TRBJ1-2; D gene unclear. The CDR3 sequence is 12 residues long. Trimming pared 3 bases from V and 5 bases from J, leaving 7 bases between. The DNA of the CDR3 is TGTGCCAGCAGTTTGACCTTATATGGCTACACCTTC. Its protein is CASSLTLYGYTF.

J is TRBJ2-3 and V is TRBV11-3; D might be TRBD1 (5 bases). Germline CDR1 and CDR2: SGHNT and YENEEA. The CDR3 length is 15 residues. Trimming left V 5 bases short and J 1 base short, with 13 bases between. The CDR3 DNA is TGTGCCAGCAGCCCAAAGGGGTTAGGCACAGATACGCAGTATTTT. Its translation is CASSPKGLGTDTQYF.

This clonotype was seen many times. The rearrangement uses TRBV20-1 and TRBJ2-3; 13 bases line up with TRBD2. Germline assignment: CDR1 DFQATT and CDR2 SNEGSKA (reference sequence). V dropped 6 bases and J dropped 1; count of bases not matched to a gene: 1. This CDR3 has 14 residues. CDR3 sequence reads: CSAGLAGGTDTQYF. In nucleotides, the CDR3 is TGCAGTGCAGGACTAGCGGGGGGCACAGATACGCAGTATTTT.

This clonotype occurred many times. An end of the junction does not agree with germline; a read error may underlie this. The chain has TRBV29-1 and TRBJ1-1; tentatively, D is TRBD1 (5 bases). Germline-derived CDR1 and CDR2 are SQVTM and ANQGSEA. The CDR3 totals 12 residues. CDR3 residues: CSVEGVSPEAFF. The CDR3 DNA sequence: TGCAGCGTGGAAGGGGTATCTCCTGAAGCTTTCTTT.

This clonotype was recorded at least ten times. The chain carries TRBV7-6 and TRBJ1-3; D is unclear. Germline CDR1 and CDR2: SGHVS and FNYEAQ. This CDR3 comprises 18 residues. Trimming removed 5 bases from V and 0 bases from J, with 20 bases in between. Here the CDR3 reads CASSPSGIRIHSGNTIYF. The CDR3 nucleotides are TGTGCCAGCAGCCCGAGCGGGATTCGGATCCACTCTGGAAACACCATATATTTT.

Relative to its sample, this clonotype is medium-sized. The chain has TRBV6-2 or TRBV6-3 and TRBJ2-7, with D tentatively TRBD1 or TRBD2 (5 bases each). The CDR3 spans 13 residues. Germline V gives CDR1 MNHEY, CDR2 SVGEGT. Trimming took off 2 bases at V and 3 bases at J, with 8 bases between the two ends. The CDR3, as DNA: TGTGCCAGCAGTTACAGAGGGGACTACGAGCAGTACTTC. It is translated as CASSYRGDYEQYF.

By sample share, this clonotype is medium-sized. The genes are TRBV3-1 and TRBJ1-2; D is ambiguous. This CDR3 has 13 residues. Trimming shortened V by 7 bases and J by 4 bases, and 13 bases separated the two germline ends. CDR1 and CDR2 from the germline V gene are LGHDT and YNNKEL (reference sequence). CDR3 protein: CASTSTNGYGYTF. The CDR3 DNA reads TGTGCCAGCACCTCTACTAATGGCTATGGCTACACCTTC.

This clonotype appeared many times. This rearrangement joins TRBV15 to TRBJ2-1; 14 bases match TRBD2. This CDR3 comprises 16 residues. V shed 9 bases, J shed 5 bases, and the junction held 9 bases outside the gene matches. The germline gives CDR1 LNHNV, CDR2 YYDKDF (reference sequence). DNA for the CDR3: TGTGCCACGGGGACTAGCGGGAGAGTGGACCACAATGAGCAGTTCTTC. The encoded protein is CATGTSGRVDHNEQFF.

This clonotype was recorded many times. The rearrangement uses TRBV5-6 and TRBJ2-1, with D hard to call. Germline V gene lookup returns CDR1 SGHDT and CDR2 YYEEEE. CDR3 length equals 15 residues. Trimming cost V 0 bases and J 0 bases, with 7 bases left between them. The CDR3 bases are TGTGCCAGCAGCTTGGGAGCCCCCTCCTACAATGAGCAGTTCTTC. As protein: CASSLGAPSYNEQFF.

This clonotype was counted many times. The chain uses TRBV5-6 and TRBJ2-5, with D possibly TRBD2 on 5 matching bases. Trimming shortened V by 6 bases and J by 4 bases, and 25 bases separated the two germline ends. CDR3 length: 17 amino acids. Germline CDR1 reads SGHDT; CDR2 reads YYEEEE. CDR3 amino acids: CASTYSGWSGLGETQYF. Written as DNA, the CDR3 is TGTGCCAGCACCTATTCGGGTTGGTCGGGGTTAGGAGAGACCCAGTACTTC.

This clonotype has at least ten counts. This chain uses TRBV7-2 with TRBJ2-7; D gene uncertain. Per the germline V gene, CDR1 is SGHTA and CDR2 is FQGNSA. Trimming left V 0 bases short and J 0 bases short, with 6 bases between. This CDR3 has 14 amino acids. CDR3 coding DNA: TGTGCCAGCAGCTTAGCGGTTCCCTCCTACGAGCAGTACTTC. This codes for CASSLAVPSYEQYF.

This clonotype was picked up many times. The chain employs TRBV11-2 and TRBJ2-1, with 11 positions matching TRBD2. The CDR3 runs to 15 residues. CDR1 and CDR2 from the germline V gene are SGHAT and FQNNGV. Trimming took 1 base from V and 8 from J; bases not matched to a gene: 4. The CDR3 loop reads CASSLGTSGWDEQFF. The CDR3 region has the DNA TGTGCCAGCAGCTTAGGGACTAGCGGGTGGGATGAGCAGTTCTTC.

This clonotype was seen ten or more times. V and J are TRBV6-1 and TRBJ2-1; TRBD2 might be the D (5 bases). The CDR3 covers 13 residues. V dropped 2 bases and J dropped 9 bases, with 11 bases sitting between them. Germline assignment: CDR1 MNHNS and CDR2 SASEGT. CDR3: CASSEWIEGEQFF. CDR3 DNA sequence: TGTGCCAGCAGTGAATGGATCGAGGGTGAGCAGTTCTTC.

This clonotype was seen at least ten times. This sequence joins TRBV30 and TRBJ2-5; D is ambiguous. The CDR3 runs 14 residues. The germline V gene encodes CDR1 GTSNPN and CDR2 SVGIG (reference sequence). Trimming left V 0 bases short and J 2 bases short, with 10 bases between. The CDR3 DNA sequence: TGTGCCTGGAGTGTACCAGGCGTACAAGAGACCCAGTACTTC. The encoded protein is CAWSVPGVQETQYF.

This clonotype was recorded at least ten times. The chain combines TRBV5-1 with TRBJ1-1; D unresolved. The V and J ends lost 3 bases and 0 bases respectively, with 6 bases between them. The CDR3 contains 13 residues. Germline V CDR1 and CDR2: SGHRS, YFSETQ. Written as DNA, the CDR3 is TGCGCCAGCAGCTCTCTGATGAACACTGAAGCTTTCTTT. Amino acids: CASSSLMNTEAFF. Together with reference TRBV5-1 and TRBJ1-1, the CDR3 gives the full variable domain: KAGVTQTPRYLIKTRGQQVTLSCSPISGHRSVSWYQQTPGQGLQFLFEYFSETQRNKGNFPGRFSGRQFSNSRSEMNVSTLELGDSALYLCASSSLMNTEAFFGQGTRLTVV.

For this clonotype: It is likely a read error, because the conserved phenylalanine at the end of the CDR3 is missing. It is unclear where the CDR3 begins or ends on the DNA, so no DNA is shown, and the CDR3 is as TCRdb lists it. The chain joins TRBV20-1 to TRBJ2-7; TRBD1 is the table's D call and was not checked against the DNA. The CDR3 region is 8 residues in length, termini included. The V gene's germline CDR1 is DFQATT and CDR2 SNEGSKA (reference sequence). CDR3 residues: CSASGASG.

Ten or more counts support this clonotype. V and J are TRBV6-5 and TRBJ2-7, with D maybe TRBD2 (5 bases). Germline lookup yields CDR1 MNHEY and CDR2 SVGAGI. The length of the CDR3 is 14 residues. V shed 5 bases and J shed 7 bases, with 18 bases lying between them. The CDR3 coding sequence is TGTGCCAGCAGTCCCGACACTTCCCCGGGGGAGCAGTACTTC. Translated: CASSPDTSPGEQYF.

This clonotype occurred many times. The chain carries TRBV5-1 and TRBJ1-2; D is unresolved. V was trimmed by 4 bases and J by 0 bases, leaving 7 bases between them. The CDR3 contains 13 residues. Germline CDR1 reads SGHRS; CDR2 reads YFSETQ. CDR3 residues: CASSIDTNYGYTF. CDR3 bases: TGCGCCAGCAGCATTGACACTAACTATGGCTACACCTTC.

This clonotype was detected many times. This rearrangement joins TRBV28 to TRBJ2-5, with D perhaps TRBD2 (5 bases). The CDR3 is 17 amino acids. Per the germline V gene, CDR1 is MDHEN and CDR2 is SYDVKM. Trimming took off 3 bases at V and 2 bases at J, with 19 bases between the two ends. The CDR3 DNA is TGTGCCAGCAGTTTTCCGTCTTCCCGGGGTCGGCAAGAGACCCAGTACTTC. Translating gives CASSFPSSRGRQETQYF. The whole variable domain, remainder taken from reference TRBV28 and TRBJ2-5, is DVKVTQSSRYLVKRTGEKVFLECVQDMDHENMFWYRQDPGLGLRLIYFSYDVKMKEKGDIPEGYSVSREKKERFSLILESASTNQTSMYLCASSFPSSRGRQETQYFGPGTRLLVL.

This clonotype came up many times. The chain recombines TRBV7-8 with TRBJ2-1; 7 bases fit TRBD2. J gave up 2 bases and V 6 bases, and 7 bases lay outside the gene matches. The CDR3 covers 15 residues. Germline V gene lookup returns CDR1 SGHVS and CDR2 FQNEAQ. CDR3 amino acids: CASSSGRGTYNEQFF. In nucleotides, the CDR3 is TGTGCCAGCAGTAGCGGGCGGGGGACCTACAATGAGCAGTTCTTC.